This T cell receptor beta chain emerged from a study of Ad26.COV2.S vaccination and SARS-CoV-2 variants. Treatment given: around 19 received Ad26.COV2.S at low or high dose, single or two shots; five or six received placebo; per-sample allocation not given. The samples were gathered on day 63 after the first injection of vaccine or placebo. The germline V and J ends were trimmed by 3 bases and 7 bases, with 10 bases remaining between them. The CDR3 spans 12 residues. Germline V CDR1 and CDR2: SEHNR, FQNEAQ (reference sequence). Sequencing used immunoSEQ multiplex PCR; TCRdb keeps in-frame clones, though not all of them. The sample has 430,000 or so clones; 89% are singletons.

The TCR sequence derives from a person between 18 and 65 years old who received the Ad26.COV2.S COVID-19 vaccine or a placebo. The gene calls are TRBV7-9 and TRBJ2-7; D perhaps matches TRBD1 (6 bases). Specimen: peripheral blood, collected in a trial of Ad26.COV2.S vaccine versus placebo. The CDR3 spells CASSFTGWEQYF. The CDR3 DNA is TGTGCCAGCAGCTTTACAGGGTGGGAGCAGTACTTC.